These T cell receptor beta chains were read from a single sample in a study of cytomegalovirus exposure and HLA in healthy donors. The protocol was immunoSEQ multiplex PCR, while the TCRdb copy is restricted to in-frame clones and leaves out a portion. The listing records 74,000 or so clones. Material for sequencing was PBMCs. These receptors came from an older woman in good health and CMV-seronegative. Each CDR3 is given with its conserved first and last residue.

TRBV5-1	TRBJ1-2	CASSLVSRTGSRDGYTF
TRBV30	TRBJ1-6	CAWSVRGRWNSPLHF
TRBV27	TRBJ1-1	CASSRRPSGETEAFF
TRBV27	TRBJ2-1	CASSLSSASGNNEQFF
TRBV5-6	TRBJ2-5	CASSLVPRSYPRAQETQYF
TRBV28	TRBJ2-1	CASSLGLAGPNEQFF
TRBV6-1	TRBJ2-3	CASSGTGTSGYTDTQYF
TRBV28	TRBJ2-4	CASSLSGLAVSGIIQYF
TRBV5-1	TRBJ2-7	CASSLAGGSPYEQYF
TRBV18	TRBJ1-1	CASSPRQGTYEAFF
TRBV29-1	TRBJ1-3	CSAKKADSGFSGNTIYF
TRBV30	TRBJ2-5	CAWNLLETQYF
TRBV9	TRBJ2-1	CASSVTSGRGNEQFF
TRBV18	TRBJ2-1	CASSPSGAVSYNEQFF
TRBV5-8	TRBJ2-1	CASSFGGRLSEQFF
TRBV6-5	TRBJ2-7	CASSRPVAGGREQYF
TRBV28	TRBJ1-1	CASSSGRYTEAFF
TRBV6-5	TRBJ2-5	CASSQTGGQETQYF
TRBV29-1	TRBJ2-7	CSVEEGTGVLDEQYF
TRBV10-1	TRBJ2-2	CASSEYIRQLDLNTGELFF
TRBV7-8	TRBJ2-2	CASSLVGQRNTGELFF
TRBV6-5	TRBJ2-5	CASSRGMGQETQYF
TRBV6-5	TRBJ2-1	CASSYSNPDRGYEQFF
TRBV7-9	TRBJ2-7	CASSPGTSGIDEQYF
TRBV5-1	TRBJ2-7	CASSLGSAGSILSYEQYF
TRBV27	TRBJ2-2	CASSLSSGRDHGELFF
TRBV19	TRBJ2-5	CASSRGSGETQYF
TRBV10-1	TRBJ2-3	CASSDSAGATDTQYF
TRBV21-1	TRBJ1-4	CASRSRGGSPESSLTVATNEKLFF
TRBV19	TRBJ2-5	CASNKGGSGATKTQYF
TRBV11-2	TRBJ2-7	CASSLSQATYEQYF
TRBV2	TRBJ2-3	CASSTGVGTDTQYF
TRBV5-8	TRBJ2-5	CASSAGLAGGQETQYF
TRBV6-5	TRBJ2-3	CASSYTGGQGDTQYF
TRBV2	TRBJ1-2	CASSEGDGGTGYGYTF
TRBV7-9	TRBJ2-1	CASLPRDSSYNEQFF
TRBV5-4	TRBJ2-3	CASSTKTVPDTQYF
TRBV7-2	TRBJ2-7	CASSPREGLRLVF
TRBV27	TRBJ2-1	CASRLTPGLAGDWSYNEQFF
TRBV7-9	TRBJ1-2	CASSLGDRAGGHGYTF
TRBV19	TRBJ1-2	CASSISDYGYTF
TRBV7-2	TRBJ2-3	CASSFVGDRTDTQYF
TRBV21-1	TRBJ2-7	CASSKERPAAGEQYF
TRBV28	TRBJ1-2	CASRIPQGASNYDYTF
TRBV4-1	TRBJ1-1	CASSQPALSIRDRGAFF
TRBV28	TRBJ2-3	CASSPVTSGDTDTQYF
TRBV30	TRBJ2-7	CAGTGGYEQYF
TRBV5-5	TRBJ2-3	CASRLGTSGRGTQYF
TRBV18	TRBJ1-2	CASSLQGDGYTF
TRBV9	TRBJ2-1	CASSVSGGINEQFF
TRBV5-1	TRBJ1-1	CASSMPGLITEAFF
TRBV20-1	TRBJ2-1	CSAGTSGSSFF
TRBV19	TRBJ2-3	CASSTALARTDTQYF
TRBV7-6	TRBJ2-1	CASSFLADEQFF
TRBV7-7	TRBJ2-1	CASSLGLAENNEQFF
TRBV7-2	TRBJ2-1	CASSLVSGGTYNEQFF
TRBV6-5	TRBJ2-2	CASSYRQVPTGELFF
TRBV2	TRBJ2-6	CASSLDPGGANVLTF
TRBV15	TRBJ2-1	CATSRDPEASYNEQFF
TRBV5-1	TRBJ2-1	CASSLIAGGPPDEQFF